The 21 T cell receptor beta chains below were found in one sample sequenced in a study of cytomegalovirus exposure and HLA in healthy donors. The PCR was carried out with 60 Vbeta primers and 13 Jbeta primers. The data were produced by immunoSEQ multiplex PCR, yet TCRdb's version contains in-frame clones alone and is incomplete. Of a few hundred thousand clones in the sample, 75% to 80% were seen once. The sample consisted of PBMCs. Receptors originate from a man aged 18-30 years in good health and CMV-seronegative.

The chain uses TRBV4-3 and TRBJ2-6; 8 bases are a match to TRBD2. CDR1 LGHNA and CDR2 YSLEER come from the germline V gene. V lost 0 bases, J lost 0 bases, and 7 bases stayed unmatched. The CDR3 loop spans 19 amino acids. CDR3 in amino acids: CASSQDLGLAPSGANVLTF. The DNA of the CDR3 is TGCGCCAGCAGCCAAGATCTTGGACTAGCCCCCTCTGGGGCCAACGTCCTGACTTTC.

This clone was picked up a small number of times. V usage is TRBV5-1 and J usage is TRBJ1-4, with 7 nucleotides matching TRBD1. Germline assignment: CDR1 SGHRS and CDR2 YFSETQ. The length of the CDR3 is 14 residues. V gave up 3 bases and J gave up 7 bases; unmatched junction bases: 6. CDR3 in amino acids: CASSSQGEVEKLFF. The CDR3 DNA sequence: TGCGCCAGCAGCTCCCAGGGGGAGGTTGAAAAACTGTTTTTT.

This rearrangement joins TRBV5-5 to TRBJ1-6, with D perhaps matching TRBD1 (5 bases). This CDR3 has 17 amino acids. Trimming left V 0 bases short and J 6 bases short, with 16 bases between. In germline, CDR1 is SGHKS, CDR2 YYEKEE (reference sequence). CDR3 in amino acids: CASSLGKRGSINSPLHF. CDR3 nucleotide sequence: TGTGCCAGCAGCTTGGGCAAGCGGGGCAGCATTAATTCACCCCTCCACTTT.

The gene calls are TRBV7-2 and TRBJ2-5; 11 nucleotides match TRBD2. CDR3 length: 16 amino acids. The germline CDR1 and CDR2 sequences are SGHTA and FQGNSA. V lost 1 base to trimming and J lost 1 base; unmatched junction nucleotides: 2. The CDR3 region is CASSLGLAGSQETQYF. CDR3 nucleotides: TGTGCCAGCAGCTTAGGACTAGCGGGGAGCCAAGAGACCCAGTACTTC.

The genes are TRBV7-2 and TRBJ1-6; D is unresolved. This CDR3 has 14 residues. V was trimmed by 1 base and J by 11 bases, leaving 12 bases between them. Germline-derived CDR1 and CDR2 are SGHTA and FQGNSA. Here the CDR3 reads CASSLEVRDPPLHF. The CDR3 DNA reads TGTGCCAGCAGCTTAGAGGTCCGGGATCCACCCCTCCACTTT.

This chain uses TRBV6-1 with TRBJ1-2; a weak D match, TRBD1 (6 bases). The CDR3 runs to 15 residues. Germline lookup yields CDR1 MNHNS and CDR2 SASEGT. Trimming cost V 6 bases and J 0 bases, with 14 bases left between them. In nucleotides, the CDR3 is TGTGCCAGCAGGGGACATCAGGAAACTAACTATGGCTACACCTTC. This sequence encodes CASRGHQETNYGYTF.

This clone has a single count. CDR3 DNA sequence: TGCGCCAGCAGCCACAGGGGAAATACGCAGTATTTT. Translating it yields CASSHRGNTQYF. The V gene is TRBV4-3, the J gene TRBJ2-3, with D possibly TRBD1 on 6 matching bases. V was shortened by 3 bases and J by 7 bases, with 8 bases between the two germline ends. CDR3 size: 12 residues. Germline values: CDR1 LGHNA, CDR2 YSLEER.

V is TRBV11-2 and J is TRBJ1-1; 9 bases line up with TRBD1. In germline, CDR1 is SGHAT, CDR2 FQNNGV. V was pared by 5 bases and J by 5 bases, with 12 bases of the junction left unmatched. The CDR3 totals 16 residues. In DNA, the CDR3 is TGTGCCAGCAGCCCGGGACAGGGAAGTAAGAGAACTGAAGCTTTCTTT. Translating it yields CASSPGQGSKRTEAFF.

The V call is TRBV7-2, the J call TRBJ2-7, with TRBD1 identical over 10 bases. J was trimmed by 5 bases and V by 4 bases; bases with no gene match: 8. CDR3 length equals 15 residues. Per the germline V gene, CDR1 is SGHTA and CDR2 is FQGNSA. The DNA of the CDR3 is TGTGCCAGCAGCTCGGGGGGGGGACAGGGGAACGAGCAGTACTTC. This encodes CASSSGGGQGNEQYF.

This rearrangement joins TRBV4-3 to TRBJ2-5; TRBD2 matches at 9 bases. The CDR3 extends over 14 amino acids. Trimming removed 0 bases from V and 13 bases from J; junction bases left unmatched: 9. In germline, CDR1 is LGHNA, CDR2 YSLEER. CDR3 region: CASSQDWRGGLLYF. The CDR3 nucleotides read TGCGCCAGCAGCCAAGATTGGCGGGGGGGCCTTTTGTACTTC.

This clone was counted between two and nine times. The chain is built from TRBV7-9 and TRBJ2-7; a possible D gene is TRBD1 (6 bases). Germline CDR1 and CDR2: SEHNR and FQNEAQ (reference sequence). Deletions cut 5 bases from V and 2 bases from J, with 13 bases between. CDR3 length equals 14 residues. The CDR3 is CASSHQGTPYEQYF. Written as DNA, the CDR3 is TGTGCCAGCAGCCATCAGGGGACCCCCTACGAGCAGTACTTC.

In this sample, this clone turned up once. The rearrangement links TRBV7-9 to TRBJ1-1; 8 nucleotides line up with TRBD1. The CDR3 totals 17 residues. J lost 0 bases, V lost 5 bases, and 11 bases had no gene match. The germline V gene has CDR1 SEHNR and CDR2 FQNEAQ (reference sequence). The CDR3 spells CASSHRDRKTMNTEAFF. The CDR3 DNA reads TGTGCCAGCAGCCACCGGGACAGGAAAACAATGAACACTGAAGCTTTCTTT.

CDR3: CATSRVGLEETQYF. For the CDR3, the DNA is TGTGCCACCAGCAGAGTTGGACTAGAAGAGACCCAGTACTTC. The rearrangement uses TRBV15 and TRBJ2-5; 7 nucleotides line up with TRBD2. The CDR3 length is 14 residues. Germline lookup yields CDR1 LNHNV and CDR2 YYDKDF (reference sequence). V lost 1 base to trimming and J lost 3 bases; unmatched junction nucleotides: 2. The entire variable domain, with the rest obtained from reference TRBV15 and TRBJ2-5, is as follows: DAMVIQNPRYQVTQFGKPVTLSCSQTLNHNVMYWYQQKSSQAPKLLFHYYDKDFNNEADTPDNFQSRRPNTSFCFLDIRSPGLGDTAMYLCATSRVGLEETQYFGPGTRLLVL.

This chain links TRBV7-6 with TRBJ2-1, with 9 bases matching TRBD2. The V and J ends lost 5 bases and 10 bases, in that order; junction bases with no gene match: 9. The germline CDR1 and CDR2 sequences are SGHVS and FNYEAQ. The CDR3 totals 14 residues. Here the CDR3 reads CASSTTSGIQEQFF. The CDR3 DNA reads TGTGCCAGCAGCACGACTAGCGGAATCCAAGAGCAGTTCTTC.

The chain uses TRBV6-5 and TRBJ1-4; TRBD1 aligns across 7 bases. There are 15 residues in the CDR3. CDR1 and CDR2 from the germline V gene are MNHEY and SVGAGI. The V segment lost 6 bases and the J segment 5 bases; nucleotides outside the gene matches: 9. The CDR3 DNA is TGTGCCAGCAGAGCTCCGGGACAGCGGAATGAAAAACTGTTTTTT. Amino acids: CASRAPGQRNEKLFF.

The genes are TRBV13 and TRBJ2-1; TRBD1 aligns across 9 bases. This CDR3 region has 16 residues. With 2 bases clipped from V and 2 bases from J, the junction kept 4 bases outside the gene matches. Germline V gives CDR1 PRHDT, CDR2 FYEKMQ (reference sequence). CDR3 amino acids: CASSLQTGGPYNEQFF. The DNA for the CDR3 is TGTGCCAGCAGCTTACAGACAGGGGGTCCCTACAATGAGCAGTTCTTC.

V gene TRBV6-1 combines with J gene TRBJ1-2; 7 nucleotides line up with TRBD1. Germline CDR1 and CDR2: MNHNS and SASEGT. With V trimmed by 4 bases and J by 0 bases, 8 bases remained unmatched. CDR3 length: 16 residues. The CDR3 spells CASSGSGTETNYGYTF. Here the CDR3 DNA reads TGTGCCAGCAGTGGTTCCGGGACAGAGACTAACTATGGCTACACCTTC.

The V call is TRBV6-6, the J call TRBJ2-1; 7 nucleotides align to TRBD1. In germline, CDR1 is MNHNY, CDR2 SVGAGI (reference sequence). Losses at the gene ends were 5 bases for V and 5 bases for J; bases not matched to a gene: 6. There are 14 residues in the CDR3. The CDR3 DNA follows: TGTGCCAGCAGTCCGGGACAGAGGAACAATGAGCAGTTCTTC. Its translation: CASSPGQRNNEQFF.

The CDR3 nucleotides are TGCGCCAGCAGCCATCCCGTGGGAGCGGACCAAGAGACCCAGTACTTC. The encoded protein is CASSHPVGADQETQYF. V is TRBV4-1 and J is TRBJ2-5; D possibly corresponds to TRBD2 (5 bases). The CDR3 spans 16 residues. V lost 3 bases, J lost 0 bases, and 14 bases lay in between. Germline CDR1 MGHRA, CDR2 YSYEKL.

V and J are TRBV11-3 and TRBJ1-1, with D possibly TRBD1 on 5 matching bases. CDR1 and CDR2 from the germline V gene are SGHNT and YENEEA. V dropped 5 bases and J dropped 3 bases, with 13 bases sitting between them. This CDR3 spans 14 amino acids. CDR3 coding DNA: TGTGCCAGCAGCGACCCCAGGGTTTACACTGAAGCTTTCTTT. This gives the protein CASSDPRVYTEAFF. Looking up the rest from reference TRBV11-3 and TRBJ1-1 gives the full variable domain: EAGVVQSPRYKIIEKKQPVAFWCNPISGHNTLYWYLQNLGQGPELLIRYENEEAVDDSQLPKDRFSAERLKGVDSTLKIQPAELGDSAVYLCASSDPRVYTEAFFGQGTRLTVV.

This clone was detected a few times. The same CDR3 can be traced to other DNA sequences in this sample. V is TRBV10-2 and J is TRBJ2-7; D is unresolved. V was clipped by 9 bases and J by 4 bases, with 10 bases between them. Germline V gene lookup returns CDR1 WSHSY and CDR2 SAAADI. CDR3 length equals 11 residues. The CDR3 coding sequence is TGCGCCAGTGGGCAGTCATACGAGCAGTACTTC. Encoded protein: CASGQSYEQYF.